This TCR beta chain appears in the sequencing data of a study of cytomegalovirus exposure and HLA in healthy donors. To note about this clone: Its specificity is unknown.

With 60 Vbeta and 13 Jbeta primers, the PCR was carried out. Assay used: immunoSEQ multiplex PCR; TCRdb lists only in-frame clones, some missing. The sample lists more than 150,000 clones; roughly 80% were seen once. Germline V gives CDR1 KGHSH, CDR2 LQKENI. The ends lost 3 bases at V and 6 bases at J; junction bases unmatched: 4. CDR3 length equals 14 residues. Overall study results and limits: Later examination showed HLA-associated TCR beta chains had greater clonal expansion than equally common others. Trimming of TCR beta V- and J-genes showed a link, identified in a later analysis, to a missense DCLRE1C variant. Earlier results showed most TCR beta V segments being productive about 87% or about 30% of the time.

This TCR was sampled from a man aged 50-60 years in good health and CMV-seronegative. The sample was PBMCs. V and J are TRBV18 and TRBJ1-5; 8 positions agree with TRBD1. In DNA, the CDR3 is TGTGCCAGCTCACCCCCGGGACAGGTTCAGCCCCAGCATTTT. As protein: CASSPPGQVQPQHF.